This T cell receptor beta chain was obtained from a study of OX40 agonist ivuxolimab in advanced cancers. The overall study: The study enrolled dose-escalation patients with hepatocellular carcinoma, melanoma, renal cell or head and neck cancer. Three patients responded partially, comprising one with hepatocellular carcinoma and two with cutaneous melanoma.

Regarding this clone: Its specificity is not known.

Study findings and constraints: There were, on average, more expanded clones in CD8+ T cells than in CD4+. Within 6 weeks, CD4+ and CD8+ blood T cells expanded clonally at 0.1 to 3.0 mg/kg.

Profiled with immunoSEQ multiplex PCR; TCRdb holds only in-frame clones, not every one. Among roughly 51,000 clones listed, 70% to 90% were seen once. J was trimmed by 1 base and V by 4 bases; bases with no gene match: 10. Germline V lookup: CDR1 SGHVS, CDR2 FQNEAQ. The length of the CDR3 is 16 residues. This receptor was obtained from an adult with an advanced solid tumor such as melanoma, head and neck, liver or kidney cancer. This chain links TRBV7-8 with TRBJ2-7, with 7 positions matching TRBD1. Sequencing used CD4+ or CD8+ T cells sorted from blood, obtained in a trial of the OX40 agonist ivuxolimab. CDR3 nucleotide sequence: TGTGCCAGCAGCTCCGACAGGGTTAATGCTTCCTACGAGCAGTACTTC. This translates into CASSSDRVNASYEQYF.